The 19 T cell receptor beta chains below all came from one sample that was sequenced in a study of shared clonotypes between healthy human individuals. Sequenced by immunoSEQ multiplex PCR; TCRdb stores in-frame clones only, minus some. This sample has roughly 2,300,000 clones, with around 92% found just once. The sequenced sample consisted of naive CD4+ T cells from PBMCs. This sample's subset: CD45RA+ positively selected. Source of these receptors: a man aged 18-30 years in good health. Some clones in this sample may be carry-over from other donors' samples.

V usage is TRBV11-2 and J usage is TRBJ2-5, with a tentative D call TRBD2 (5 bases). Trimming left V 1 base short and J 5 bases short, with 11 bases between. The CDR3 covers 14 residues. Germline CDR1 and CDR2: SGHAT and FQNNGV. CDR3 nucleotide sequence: TGTGCCAGCAGCTTAGTGGATCGGGGTGAGACCCAGTACTTC. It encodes CASSLVDRGETQYF.

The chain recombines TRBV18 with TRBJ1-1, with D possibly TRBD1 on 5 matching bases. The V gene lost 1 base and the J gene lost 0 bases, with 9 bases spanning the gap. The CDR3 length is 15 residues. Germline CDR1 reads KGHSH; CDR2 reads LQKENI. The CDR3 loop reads CASSPLPGMNTEAFF. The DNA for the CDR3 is TGTGCCAGCTCACCACTCCCAGGGATGAACACTGAAGCTTTCTTT.

Written as DNA, the CDR3 is TGTGCCAGCAGTCCGCCAGGGCTGGATGGCTACACCTTC. As protein: CASSPPGLDGYTF. This chain joins TRBV6-1 and TRBJ1-2; possibly TRBD1 for D (5 bases). Trimming cost V 5 bases and J 6 bases, with 13 bases left between them. Germline V CDR1 and CDR2: MNHNS, SASEGT. The CDR3 consists of 13 residues.

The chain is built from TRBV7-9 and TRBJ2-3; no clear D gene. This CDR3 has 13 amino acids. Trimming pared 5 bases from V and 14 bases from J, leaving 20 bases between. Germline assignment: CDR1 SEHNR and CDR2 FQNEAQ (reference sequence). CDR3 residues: CASSAILGARGYF. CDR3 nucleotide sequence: TGTGCCAGCAGCGCTATCCTGGGTGCCCGTGGGTATTTT.

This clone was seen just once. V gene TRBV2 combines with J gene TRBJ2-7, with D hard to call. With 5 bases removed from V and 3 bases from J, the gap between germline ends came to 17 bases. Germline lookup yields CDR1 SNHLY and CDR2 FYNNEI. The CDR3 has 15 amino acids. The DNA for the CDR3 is TGTGCCAGCAGTAATTATCAGGTAGCAATCTACGAGCAGTACTTC. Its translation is CASSNYQVAIYEQYF.

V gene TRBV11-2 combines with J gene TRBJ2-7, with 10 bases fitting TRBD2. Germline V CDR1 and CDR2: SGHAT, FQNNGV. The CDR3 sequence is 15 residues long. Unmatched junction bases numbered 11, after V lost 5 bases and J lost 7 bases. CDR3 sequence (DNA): TGTGCCAGCAGCCCCACAGCGGGAGGGCCATGGGAGCAGTACTTC. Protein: CASSPTAGGPWEQYF.

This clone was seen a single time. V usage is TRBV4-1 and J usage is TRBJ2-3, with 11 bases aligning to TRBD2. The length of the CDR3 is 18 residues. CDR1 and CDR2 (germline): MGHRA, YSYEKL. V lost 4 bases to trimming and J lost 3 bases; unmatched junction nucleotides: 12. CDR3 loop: CASSPQLLAGALTDTQYF. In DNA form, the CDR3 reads TGCGCCAGCAGCCCTCAATTACTAGCGGGAGCCCTTACAGATACGCAGTATTTT.

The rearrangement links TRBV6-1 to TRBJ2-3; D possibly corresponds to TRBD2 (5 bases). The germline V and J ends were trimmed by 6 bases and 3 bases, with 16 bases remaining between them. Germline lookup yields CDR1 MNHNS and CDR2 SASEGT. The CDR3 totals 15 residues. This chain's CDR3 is CASRDWGEGTDTQYF. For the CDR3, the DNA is TGTGCCAGCAGGGATTGGGGTGAGGGAACAGATACGCAGTATTTT.

The CDR3: CASRDGSVYTF. CDR3 in DNA: TGTGCCAGCAGGGACGGGTCGGTCTACACCTTC. The chain links TRBV6-1 to TRBJ1-2; D remains unclear. CDR3 length: 11 residues. Germline V gives CDR1 MNHNS, CDR2 SASEGT. The V end was cut by 6 bases, the J end by 10 bases, with 12 bases between.

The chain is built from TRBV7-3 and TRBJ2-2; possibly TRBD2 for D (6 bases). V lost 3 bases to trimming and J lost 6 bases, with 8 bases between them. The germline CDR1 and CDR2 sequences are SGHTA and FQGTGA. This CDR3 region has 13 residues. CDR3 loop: CASSFTGAGELFF. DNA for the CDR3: TGTGCCAGCAGCTTTACGGGGGCCGGGGAGCTGTTTTTT.

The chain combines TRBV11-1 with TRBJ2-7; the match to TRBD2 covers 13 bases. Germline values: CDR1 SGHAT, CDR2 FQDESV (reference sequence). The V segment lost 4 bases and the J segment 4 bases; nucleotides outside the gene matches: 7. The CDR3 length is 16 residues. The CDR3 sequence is CASSWGLAGQQYEQYF. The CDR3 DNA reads TGTGCCAGCAGCTGGGGACTAGCGGGACAGCAATACGAGCAGTACTTC.

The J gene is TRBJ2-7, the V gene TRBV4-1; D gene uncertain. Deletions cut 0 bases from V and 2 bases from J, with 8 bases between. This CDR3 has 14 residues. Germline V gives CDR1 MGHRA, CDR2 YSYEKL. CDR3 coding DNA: TGCGCCAGCAGCCAAGATCTCAGAACCTACGAGCAGTACTTC. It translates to CASSQDLRTYEQYF.

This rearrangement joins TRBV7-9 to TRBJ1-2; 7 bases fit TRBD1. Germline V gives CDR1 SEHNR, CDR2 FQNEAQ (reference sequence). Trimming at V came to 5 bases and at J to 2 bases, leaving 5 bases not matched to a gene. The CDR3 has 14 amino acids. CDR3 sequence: CASSPGGDNYGYTF. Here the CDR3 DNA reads TGTGCCAGCAGCCCAGGGGGGGACAACTATGGCTACACCTTC.

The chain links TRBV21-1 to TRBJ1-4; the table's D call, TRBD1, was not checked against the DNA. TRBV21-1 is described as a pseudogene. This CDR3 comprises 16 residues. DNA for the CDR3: TGTGCCAGCAGCACTCTTAGACAGGGGAGGCGGGAAAAACTGTTTTTT. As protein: CASSTLRQGRREKLFF.

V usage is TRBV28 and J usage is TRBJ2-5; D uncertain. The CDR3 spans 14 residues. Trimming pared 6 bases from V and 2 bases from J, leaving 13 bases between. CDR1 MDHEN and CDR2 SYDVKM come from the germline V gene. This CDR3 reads CASSPGAGQETQYF. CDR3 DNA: TGTGCCAGCAGCCCTGGTGCCGGACAAGAGACCCAGTACTTC.

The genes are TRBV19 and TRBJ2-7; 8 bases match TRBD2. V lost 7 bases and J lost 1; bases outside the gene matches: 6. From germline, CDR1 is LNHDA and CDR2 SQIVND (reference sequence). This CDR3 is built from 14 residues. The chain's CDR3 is CASIQRETSYEQYF. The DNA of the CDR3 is TGTGCCAGTATACAGCGGGAGACATCCTACGAGCAGTACTTC.

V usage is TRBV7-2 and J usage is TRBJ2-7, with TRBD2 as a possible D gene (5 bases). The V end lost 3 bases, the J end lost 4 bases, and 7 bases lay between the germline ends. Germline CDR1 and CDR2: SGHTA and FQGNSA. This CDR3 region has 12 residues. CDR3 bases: TGTGCCAGCAGCTTTACGGGATACGAGCAGTACTTC. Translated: CASSFTGYEQYF.

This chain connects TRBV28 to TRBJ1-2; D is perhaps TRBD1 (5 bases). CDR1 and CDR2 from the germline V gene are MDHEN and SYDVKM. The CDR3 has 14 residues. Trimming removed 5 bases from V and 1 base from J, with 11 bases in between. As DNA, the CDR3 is TGTGCCAGCAGTGTACAGGCGTATAACTATGGCTACACCTTC. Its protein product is CASSVQAYNYGYTF.

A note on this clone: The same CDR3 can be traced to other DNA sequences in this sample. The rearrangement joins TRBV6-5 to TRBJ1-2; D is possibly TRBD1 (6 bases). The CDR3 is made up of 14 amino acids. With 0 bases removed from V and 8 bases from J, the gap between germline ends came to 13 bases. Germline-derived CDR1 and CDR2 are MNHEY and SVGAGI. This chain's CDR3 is CASSYSGRGGGYTF. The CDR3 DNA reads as TGTGCCAGCAGTTACTCCGGCAGGGGAGGAGGCTACACCTTC.